This T cell receptor (beta chain) was recovered during a study of early T cells in non-severe SARS-CoV-2 infection (dated by TCRdb to the early 2020s). About the study as a whole: Because TCR sequencing was done on bulk RNA from unsorted whole blood, the alpha and beta chains could not be paired.

This clonotype was counted at least ten times. The antigen this receptor binds is unknown. Per-nucleotide qualities are absent, and no much larger clonotype sits a single base away. Results and caveats for the whole study, not just this receptor: Matching against VDJdb was skewed toward anti-spike CD8 responses, likely underestimated virus-specific expansions, and missed private and CD4 specificities.

The library was generated by 5' RACE. The sample was run on a NextSeq 500. Unique molecular identifiers were attached to individual cDNA molecules in the TCR library protocol so that sequencing error and PCR bias could be corrected. Sequencing covered both TCR alpha and beta chains, and within each sample the abundances of alpha and beta sequences were tightly co-correlated. As for the original processing: Decombinator V4 was used to annotate the V gene, J gene and CDR3 of the TCR sequences. Expanded TCRs were defined as changing significantly between any two time points under a Poisson model with p below 0.0001. TCR abundances were normalised to the total number of TCRs sequenced per sample and were expressed as counts per million. TRAV1-2 paired with TRAJ12, TRAJ20 or TRAJ33 defined MAIT TCRs, while TRAV10 paired with TRAJ18 defined iNKT TCRs. A search of VDJdb, accessed on 1 November 2021, was run for TCRs annotated to CMV, EBV and SARS-CoV-2, with TCRs annotated for multiple antigens excluded. In-frame beta chains were kept once TCRdb had trimmed the public reads at Q25 with fastp and called clones with MiXCR. Every CDR3 protein is listed once, alongside the most common genes and DNA of its rows. Clone size and V and J calls follow TCRdb, not the original study. Recorded for this sample are about 60,000 distinct CDR3 sequences; roughly 12% of them occurred a single time. Clones ranked in the top ten supply roughly 5% of the sample.

A case-control design nested within a healthcare worker cohort in London, UK, was used, with weekly nasopharyngeal swab PCR tests and blood sampling performed. Between 23 and 31 March 2020, the week of the UK lockdown, healthcare workers were enrolled and then followed up weekly for as long as 16 weeks. The germline V gene encodes CDR1 SGHVS and CDR2 FQNEAQ. V is cut by 1 base and J by 6 bases, and the space between the germline ends is 6 bases. There are 13 amino acids in the CDR3, from cysteine to phenylalanine inclusive. The sequence is cut down to CDR3 DNA, 39 bases in frame from base 1. The chain employs TRBV7-8 and TRBJ1-4; confidence is insufficient to name the D gene. The sequence was obtained from an adult who was a healthcare worker with PCR-confirmed SARS-CoV-2 infection or an uninfected control (not recorded which). What was sequenced was whole blood. The CDR3 region: CASSLELDEKLFF. The DNA reads TGTGCCAGCAGCTTAGAGCTGGATGAAAAACTGTTTTTT.